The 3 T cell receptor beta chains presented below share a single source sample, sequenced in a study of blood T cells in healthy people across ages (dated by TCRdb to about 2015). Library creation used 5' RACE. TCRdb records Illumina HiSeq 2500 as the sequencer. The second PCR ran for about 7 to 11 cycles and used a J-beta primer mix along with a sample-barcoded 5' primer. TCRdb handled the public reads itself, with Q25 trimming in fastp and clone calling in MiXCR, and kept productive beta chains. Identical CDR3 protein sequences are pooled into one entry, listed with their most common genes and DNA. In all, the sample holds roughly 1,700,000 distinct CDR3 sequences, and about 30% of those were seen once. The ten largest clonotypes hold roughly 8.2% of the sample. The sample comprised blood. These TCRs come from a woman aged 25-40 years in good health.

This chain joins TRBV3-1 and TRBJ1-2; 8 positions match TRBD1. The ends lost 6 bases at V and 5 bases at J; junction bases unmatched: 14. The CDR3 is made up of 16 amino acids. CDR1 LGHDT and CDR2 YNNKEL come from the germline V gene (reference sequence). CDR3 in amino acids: CASSTGAPGQGYGYTF. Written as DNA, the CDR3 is TGTGCCAGCAGTACCGGGGCGCCCGGACAGGGTTATGGCTACACCTTC.

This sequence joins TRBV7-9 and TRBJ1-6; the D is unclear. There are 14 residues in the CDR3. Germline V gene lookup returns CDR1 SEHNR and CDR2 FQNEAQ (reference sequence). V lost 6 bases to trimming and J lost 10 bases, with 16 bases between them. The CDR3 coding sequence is TGTGCCAGCAGTGTGTGGTCAGAGAGATCACCCCTCCACTTT. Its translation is CASSVWSERSPLHF.

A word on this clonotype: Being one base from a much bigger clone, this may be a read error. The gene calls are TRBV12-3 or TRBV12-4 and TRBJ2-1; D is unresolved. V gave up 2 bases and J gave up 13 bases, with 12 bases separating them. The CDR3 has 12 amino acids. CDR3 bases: TGTGCCAGCAGTTTAAAGTCGGAGACCCAGTTCTTC. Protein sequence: CASSLKSETQFF.